This T cell receptor (beta chain) was sequenced in a study of T cell changes during pregnancy in multiple sclerosis. TCRdb's table, derived via immunoSEQ multiplex PCR, lists solely in-frame clones and lacks some. The sample has some 38,000 clones; over 90% are singletons. The V gene lost 0 bases and the J gene lost 4 bases, with 13 bases spanning the gap. CDR3 length equals 14 residues. Germline CDR1 GTSNPN, CDR2 SVGIG (reference sequence). The starting material was CD4+ T cells from peripheral blood mononuclear cells, obtained after pregnancy. The sequence was obtained from a female donor in good health, enrolled as a control in a pregnancy study. The V gene is TRBV30, the J gene TRBJ2-7, with D perhaps TRBD2 (6 bases). As DNA, the CDR3 is TGTGCCTGGAGTGTCGGGCTAGCGAATTACGAGCAGTACTTC. It specifies CAWSVGLANYEQYF.